This T cell receptor (beta chain) is from a study of T-cell reconstitution after alpha-beta-depleted transplantation in children. Regarding the study as a whole: High day-60 TCRbeta diversity in some patients came from surviving recipient T cells and thymic progenitors. Several hundred expanded graft clones reportedly gave rise to the alpha-beta T cells present about two months after transplant. A year had passed since transplant, and T-cell counts and diversity by then came mostly from newly produced T cells.

TCRbeta library construction was performed incorporating unique molecular identifiers. TCRdb re-called the PCR reads with MiXCR, one entry per CDR3 protein. The sample lists 700,000 to 950,000 distinct CDR3 sequences; approximately 15% were seen once. Of note for this clonotype: The antigen is unknown.

Deletions cut 6 bases from V and 2 bases from J, with 21 bases between. The germline gives CDR1 SGHRS, CDR2 YFSETQ. CDR3 length: 16 amino acids. The sequencing used PBMCs, mostly from graft donor cells, collected 360 days after TCRalphabeta/CD19-depleted stem cell transplant. This TCR was sampled from a male patient aged 10 to 17 who had a stem cell transplant for acute lymphoblastic leukemia, so the T cells may come from the graft donor. The genes are TRBV5-1 and TRBJ2-7; D not certain. The CDR3 DNA reads TGCGCCAGCACCCGACAATCCGCGGTCGAAGCCTACGAGCAGTACTTC. Its protein is CASTRQSAVEAYEQYF.